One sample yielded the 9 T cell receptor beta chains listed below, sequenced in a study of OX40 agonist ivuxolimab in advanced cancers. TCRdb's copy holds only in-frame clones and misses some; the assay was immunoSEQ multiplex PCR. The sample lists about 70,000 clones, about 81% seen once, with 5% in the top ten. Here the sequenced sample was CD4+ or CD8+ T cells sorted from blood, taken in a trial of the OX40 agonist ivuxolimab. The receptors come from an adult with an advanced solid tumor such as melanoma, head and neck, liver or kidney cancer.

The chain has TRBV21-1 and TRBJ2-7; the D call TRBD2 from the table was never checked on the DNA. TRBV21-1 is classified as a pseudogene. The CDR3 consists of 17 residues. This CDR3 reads CASSKGLSGRAGREQYF. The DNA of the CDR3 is TGTGCCAGCAGCAAAGGGCTGAGCGGGAGGGCAGGTAGGGAGCAGTACTTC.

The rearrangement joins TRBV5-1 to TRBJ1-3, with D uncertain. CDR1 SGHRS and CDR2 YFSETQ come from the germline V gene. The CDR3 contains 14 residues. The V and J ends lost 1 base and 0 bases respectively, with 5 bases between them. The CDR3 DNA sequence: TGCGCCAGCAGCTTGCAAGACTCTGGAAACACCATATATTTT. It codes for CASSLQDSGNTIYF.

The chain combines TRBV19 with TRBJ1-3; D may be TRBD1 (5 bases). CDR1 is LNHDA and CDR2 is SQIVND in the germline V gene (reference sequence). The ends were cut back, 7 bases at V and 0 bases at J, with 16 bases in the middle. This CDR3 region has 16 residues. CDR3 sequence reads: CASTRPRGASGNTIYF. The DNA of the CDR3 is TGTGCCAGTACCCGCCCGAGGGGAGCCTCTGGAAACACCATATATTTT.

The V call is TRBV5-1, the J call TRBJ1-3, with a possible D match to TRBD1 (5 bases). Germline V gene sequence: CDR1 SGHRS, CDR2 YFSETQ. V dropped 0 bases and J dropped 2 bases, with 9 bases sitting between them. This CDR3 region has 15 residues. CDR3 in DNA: TGCGCCAGCAGCTTGGGAGGGGAAGCTGGAAACACCATATATTTT. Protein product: CASSLGGEAGNTIYF.

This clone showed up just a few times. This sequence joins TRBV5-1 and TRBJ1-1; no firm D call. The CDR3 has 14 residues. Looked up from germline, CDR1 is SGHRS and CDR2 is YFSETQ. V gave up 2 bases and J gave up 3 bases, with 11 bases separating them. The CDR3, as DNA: TGCGCCAGCAGCTTTGTGACGGGCGACACTGAAGCTTTCTTT. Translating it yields CASSFVTGDTEAFF.

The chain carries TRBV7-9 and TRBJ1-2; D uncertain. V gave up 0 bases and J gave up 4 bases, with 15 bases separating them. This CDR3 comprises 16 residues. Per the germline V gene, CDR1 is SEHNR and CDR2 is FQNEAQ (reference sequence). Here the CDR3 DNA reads TGTGCCAGCAGCTTAGCACTCGAGTTGGTCGGCTATGGCTACACCTTC. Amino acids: CASSLALELVGYGYTF.

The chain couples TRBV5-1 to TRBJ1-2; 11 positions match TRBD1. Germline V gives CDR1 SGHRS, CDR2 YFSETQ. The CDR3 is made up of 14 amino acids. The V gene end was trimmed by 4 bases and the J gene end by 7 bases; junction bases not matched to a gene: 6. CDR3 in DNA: TGCGCCAGCAGCCTGGGACAGGGGGGTTCTGGCTACACCTTC. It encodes CASSLGQGGSGYTF.

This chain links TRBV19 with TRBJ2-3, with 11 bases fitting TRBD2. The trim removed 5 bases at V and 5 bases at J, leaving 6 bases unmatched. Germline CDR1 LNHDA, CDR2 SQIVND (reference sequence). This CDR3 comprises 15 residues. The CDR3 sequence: CASSFGLAGGDTQYF. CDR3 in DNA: TGTGCCAGTAGTTTTGGACTAGCGGGCGGAGATACGCAGTATTTT. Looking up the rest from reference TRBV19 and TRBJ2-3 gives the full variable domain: DGGITQSPKYLFRKEGQNVTLSCEQNLNHDAMYWYRQDPGQGLRLIYYSQIVNDFQKGDIAEGYSVSREKKESFPLTVTSAQKNPTAFYLCASSFGLAGGDTQYFGPGTRLTVL.

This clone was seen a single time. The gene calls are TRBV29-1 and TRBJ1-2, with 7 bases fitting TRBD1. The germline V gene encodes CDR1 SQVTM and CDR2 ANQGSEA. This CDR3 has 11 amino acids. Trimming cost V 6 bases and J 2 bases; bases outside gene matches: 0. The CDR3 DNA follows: TGCAGCGTGACAGGGAACTATGGCTACACCTTC. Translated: CSVTGNYGYTF.